These T cell receptor beta chains were read from a single sample in a study of blood T cell repertoires in COVID-19. Some clones are missing from TCRdb's copy, which holds only in-frame ones; the method was immunoSEQ multiplex PCR. In the table there are about 29,000 clones, 89% of which are singletons. Sequenced material: peripheral blood. These receptors all come from a human donor in a cohort sampled during active COVID-19. CDR3s include the opening cysteine and the closing phenylalanine or tryptophan. Fields, in order: J gene, D gene, clone size, V gene, CDR3 DNA, CDR3 protein. D genes are given only for firm matches. Expanded clones are given a class, and other clones once, few, many or no size at all.

TRBJ2-5 | . | . | TRBV5-1 | TGCGCCAGCAGCTTGGCTCAGGAAGAGACCCAGTACTTC | CASSLAQEETQYF
TRBJ1-6 | TRBD1 | . | TRBV5-1 | TGCGCCAGCAGCCGCCCGGGGACAGGGGGATCACCCCTCCACTTT | CASSRPGTGGSPLHF
TRBJ2-2 | . | . | TRBV25-1 | TGTGTCAGCAGTGAGTGGACTTTGCCCGGGGAGCTGTTTTTT | CVSSEWTLPGELFF
TRBJ2-2 | TRBD1 | . | TRBV11-3 | TGTGCCAGCAGCTTAGATCCCCCGGACAGGGGGCGTACCGGGGAGCTGTTTTTT | CASSLDPPDRGRTGELFF
TRBJ2-5 | TRBD2 | . | TRBV5-1 | TGCGCCAGCAGCTCGGGTGGCGGGGGGGCTCGGGAGACCCAGTACTTC | CASSSGGGGARETQYF
TRBJ2-1 | TRBD2 | . | TRBV27 | TGTGCCAGCAGTTTAGGACTAGCGGGGGGGAGCTCCTACAATGAGCAGTTCTTC | CASSLGLAGGSSYNEQFF
TRBJ2-2 | TRBD1 | once | TRBV5-4 | TGTGCCAGCAGCTTGGGGACAGGGGTATCCGGGGAGCTGTTTTTT | CASSLGTGVSGELFF
TRBJ2-1 | . | once | TRBV6-5 | TGTGCCAGCAGTTTATCCGGGATCGCGTATAATGAGCAGTTCTTC | CASSLSGIAYNEQFF
TRBJ1-2 | . | . | TRBV3-1/TRBV3-2 | TGTGCCAGCAGCCAAGGAGATTCAGGGAACTATGGCTACACCTTC | CASSQGDSGNYGYTF
TRBJ1-5 | TRBD1 | once | TRBV19 | TGTGCCAGTAGTGCACAGGGGTCTCTCGGCAATCAGCCCCAGCATTTT | CASSAQGSLGNQPQHF
TRBJ2-5 | . | few | TRBV4-2 | TGTGCCAGCAGCCAAGATTTCGTGAGCTCCGAGACCCAGTACTTC | CASSQDFVSSETQYF
TRBJ2-5 | TRBD1 | . | TRBV27 | TGTGCCAGCAGCTACAGCGGCAGGGGGGAGACCCAGTACTTC | CASSYSGRGETQYF